This T cell receptor (beta chain) appears in the sequencing data of a study of OX40 agonist ivuxolimab in advanced cancers. Overall study: Patients enrolled in dose escalation were diagnosed with hepatocellular carcinoma, melanoma, renal cell or head and neck cancer. Study-wide results and limits: More expanded clones were found, on average, in CD8+ than in CD4+ T cells. The CD4+ and CD8+ T cells in the blood had expanded clonally by week 6 at 0.1 to 3.0 mg/kg. Among the lowest levels of clonal expansion were found in partial responders at 0.1-3.0 mg/kg.

V lost 4 bases, J lost 2 bases, and 10 bases stayed unmatched. Germline CDR1 and CDR2: SGHRS and YFSETQ. The CDR3 has 17 residues. Produced via immunoSEQ multiplex PCR; TCRdb's table is partial and in-frame only. The repertoire includes around 86,000 clones, around four fifths of them detected once, and about 2.5% sits in the top ten. As for this clone: Its antigen remains unidentified.

The TCR originated in an adult with an advanced solid tumor such as melanoma, head and neck, liver or kidney cancer. The material was CD4+ or CD8+ T cells sorted from blood, obtained in a trial of the OX40 agonist ivuxolimab. The V gene is TRBV5-1, the J gene TRBJ2-3, with TRBD2 matching 10 bases. CDR3 region: CASSTAVLAGTTDTQYF. The CDR3, as DNA: TGCGCCAGCAGCACCGCGGTACTAGCGGGGACCACAGATACGCAGTATTTT.